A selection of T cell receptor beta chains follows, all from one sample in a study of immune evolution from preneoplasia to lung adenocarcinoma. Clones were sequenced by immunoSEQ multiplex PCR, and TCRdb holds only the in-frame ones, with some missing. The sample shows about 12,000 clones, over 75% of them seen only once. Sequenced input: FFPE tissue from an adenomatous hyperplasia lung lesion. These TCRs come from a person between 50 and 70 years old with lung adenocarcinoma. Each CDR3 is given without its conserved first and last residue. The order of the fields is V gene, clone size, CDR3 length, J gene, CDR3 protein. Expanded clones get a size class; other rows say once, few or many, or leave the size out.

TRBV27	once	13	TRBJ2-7	ASSTSWTATYEQY
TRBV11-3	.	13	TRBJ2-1	ASSLGQGVFDEQF
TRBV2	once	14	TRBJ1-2	ASSPRMEAPNYGYT
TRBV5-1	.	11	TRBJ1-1	ASSVTVNTEAF
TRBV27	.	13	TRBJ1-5	ASSKEPFSNQPQH
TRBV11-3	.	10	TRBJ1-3	ASRDSGNTIY
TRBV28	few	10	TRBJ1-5	ASRGPGQPQH
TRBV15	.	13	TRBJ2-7	ATSRGTSGRREQY
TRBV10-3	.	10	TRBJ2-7	AISDKNYEQY
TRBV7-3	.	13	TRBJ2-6	ASSRGGVGANVLT
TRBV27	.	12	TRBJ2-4	ASSVGSAKNIQY
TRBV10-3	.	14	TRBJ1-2	AISEGGGQWDYGYT
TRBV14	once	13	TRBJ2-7	ASSQAVGLTYEQY
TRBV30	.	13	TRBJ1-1	AWSVRQLLNTEAF
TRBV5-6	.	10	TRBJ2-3	ASSRGPDTQY
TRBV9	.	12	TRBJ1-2	ASSVSGQSDGYT
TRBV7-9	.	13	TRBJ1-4	ASSLGDAKGEKLF
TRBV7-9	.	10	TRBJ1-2	ASSGDSYGYT
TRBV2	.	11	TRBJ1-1	ASSPTGNTEAF
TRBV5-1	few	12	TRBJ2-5	ASSLTSPKETQY
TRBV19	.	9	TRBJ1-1	ASMFGTEAF
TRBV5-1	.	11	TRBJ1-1	ASSFQLNTEAF
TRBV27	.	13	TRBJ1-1	ASSPSDRVNTEAF
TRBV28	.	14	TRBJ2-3	ASSGGGAGGADTQY
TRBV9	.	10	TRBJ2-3	ASSGGTDTQY
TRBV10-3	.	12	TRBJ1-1	AISVSRENTEAF
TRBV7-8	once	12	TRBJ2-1	ASSPWGTFNEQF
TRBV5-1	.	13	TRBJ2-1	ASSIGTSAYNEQF
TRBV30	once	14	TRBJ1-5	AWSVSGSPRNQPQH
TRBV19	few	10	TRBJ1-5	ASSIGDRAAH
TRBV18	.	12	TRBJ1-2	ASSPLQDNYGYT
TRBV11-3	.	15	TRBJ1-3	ASSLSLGRFSGNTIY
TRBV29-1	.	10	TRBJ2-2	SVLEGPGELF
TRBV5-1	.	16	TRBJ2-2	ASSSTGVSLGNTGELF
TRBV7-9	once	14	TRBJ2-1	ASSSVGQANYNEQF
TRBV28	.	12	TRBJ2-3	ASSKTGAVDTQY
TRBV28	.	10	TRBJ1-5	ASIGTFQPQH
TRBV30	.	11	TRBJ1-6	AWIGQGDSPLH
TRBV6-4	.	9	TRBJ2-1	ASRDPNEQF
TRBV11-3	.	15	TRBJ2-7	ASSSRRRDRGSNEQY
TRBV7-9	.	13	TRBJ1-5	ASSLGEGRNQPQH
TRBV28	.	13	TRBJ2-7	ASSPPAGQGFEQY